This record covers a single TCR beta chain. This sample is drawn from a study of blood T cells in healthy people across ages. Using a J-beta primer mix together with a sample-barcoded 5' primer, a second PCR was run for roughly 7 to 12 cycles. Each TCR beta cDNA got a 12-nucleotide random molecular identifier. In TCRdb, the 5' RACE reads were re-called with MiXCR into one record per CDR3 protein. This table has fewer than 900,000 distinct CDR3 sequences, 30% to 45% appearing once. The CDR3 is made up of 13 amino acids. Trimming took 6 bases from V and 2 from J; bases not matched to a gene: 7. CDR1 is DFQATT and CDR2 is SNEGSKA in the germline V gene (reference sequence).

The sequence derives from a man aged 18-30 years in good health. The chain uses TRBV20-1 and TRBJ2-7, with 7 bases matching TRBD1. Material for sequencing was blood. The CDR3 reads CSAPGTATYEQYF. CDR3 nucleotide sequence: TGCAGTGCGCCAGGGACAGCAACCTACGAGCAGTACTTC.